These 27 T cell receptor beta chains were all obtained from the same sample, sequenced in a study of shared clonotypes between healthy human individuals. TCRdb keeps only in-frame clones here, not all; method: immunoSEQ multiplex PCR. The repertoire has 300,000 or so clones, less than 85% of them found once; the top ten carry about a tenth. Material for sequencing was memory CD4+ T cells sorted from blood. Subset reported: CD45RA-negative fraction. The receptors here all came from a man aged 25-45 years in good health.

The V and J genes are TRBV28 and TRBJ2-7; a weak D match, TRBD2 (5 bases). CDR1 and CDR2 from the germline V gene are MDHEN and SYDVKM. Between the trimmed V and J ends, which lost 5 bases and 7 bases, there was a span of 9 bases. The CDR3 contains 11 residues. The CDR3 DNA follows: TGTGCCAGCAGTCCGGGGTGGGAGCAGTACTTC. Translating gives CASSPGWEQYF.

The rearrangement uses TRBV6-1 and TRBJ2-7; no clear D gene. Germline CDR1 and CDR2: MNHNS and SASEGT. V lost 10 bases and J 1 base, leaving 14 bases between the germline ends. The CDR3 spans 13 residues. The CDR3 sequence: CATYTVLSYEQYF. The CDR3 DNA follows: TGTGCCACTTATACCGTCCTTTCCTACGAGCAGTACTTC.

This chain joins TRBV28 and TRBJ1-1; D unclear. The CDR3 has 10 amino acids. The germline CDR1 and CDR2 sequences are MDHEN and SYDVKM. Trimming shortened V by 7 bases and J by 6 bases, and 6 bases separated the two germline ends. In DNA, the CDR3 is TGTGCCAGCAACTATCCTGAAGCTTTCTTT. Translating gives CASNYPEAFF.

This clone was observed a handful of times. The chain uses TRBV11-2 and TRBJ1-1; 8 bases match TRBD1. With V trimmed by 6 bases and J by 5 bases, 5 bases remained unmatched. The CDR3 loop spans 13 amino acids. Per the germline V gene, CDR1 is SGHAT and CDR2 is FQNNGV. CDR3 nucleotides: TGTGCCAGCAGACGGGACAGGACAACTGAAGCTTTCTTT. Encoded protein: CASRRDRTTEAFF.

In DNA form, the CDR3 reads TGTGCCAGCAGCTTGGCCCGGACAGCTAGCACAGATACGCAGTATTTT. Its translation is CASSLARTASTDTQYF. V usage is TRBV5-5 and J usage is TRBJ2-3; D is perhaps TRBD1 (6 bases). Trimming removed 0 bases at V and 0 bases at J, with 11 bases between. Germline V gives CDR1 SGHKS, CDR2 YYEKEE (reference sequence). The CDR3 consists of 16 residues.

For this clone: The identical CDR3 is also encoded by other nucleotide sequences in the sample. The V and J genes are TRBV18 and TRBJ1-5; 7 bases match TRBD1. Germline V gene data show CDR1 as KGHSH and CDR2 as LQKENI. The junction had 5 bases not matched to a gene; V was cut back by 2 bases and J by 1 base. The CDR3 consists of 16 residues. The CDR3 region is CASSPGAGGSNQPQHF. The CDR3 coding sequence is TGTGCCAGCTCACCAGGTGCAGGGGGAAGCAATCAGCCCCAGCATTTT.

This clone was seen once. The rearrangement links TRBV7-8 to TRBJ2-5; D possibly corresponds to TRBD2 (6 bases). The V end was cut by 2 bases, the J end by 7 bases, with 14 bases between. This CDR3 has 14 amino acids. CDR1 is SGHVS, CDR2 FQNEAQ, per germline. This CDR3 reads CASSLNAGTGTQYF. Here the CDR3 DNA reads TGTGCCAGCAGCTTAAACGCGGGAACGGGGACCCAGTACTTC. Looking up the rest from reference TRBV7-8 and TRBJ2-5 gives the full variable domain: GAGVSQSPRYKVAKRGQDVALRCDPISGHVSLFWYQQALGQGPEFLTYFQNEAQLDKSGLPSDRFFAERPEGSVSTLKIQRTQQEDSAVYLCASSLNAGTGTQYFGPGTRLLVL.

The CDR3 DNA follows: TGTGCCAGCAGCTATTCGGTGAACTCTGGAAACACCATATATTTT. Its translation is CASSYSVNSGNTIYF. The chain recombines TRBV7-9 with TRBJ1-3; D is ambiguous. Germline V gene sequence: CDR1 SEHNR, CDR2 FQNEAQ (reference sequence). The CDR3 runs 15 residues. V was shortened by 4 bases and J by 0 bases, with 10 bases between the two germline ends.

The V call is TRBV5-4, the J call TRBJ2-2; D unclear. Germline V CDR1 and CDR2: SGHNT, YYREEE (reference sequence). Trimming removed 5 bases from V and 5 bases from J, with 10 bases in between. The CDR3 covers 13 residues. The CDR3: CASRLRNTGELFF. In nucleotides, the CDR3 is TGTGCCAGCAGACTGCGAAATACCGGGGAGCTGTTTTTT.

The chain has TRBV10-3 and TRBJ1-2; no clear D. CDR1 and CDR2 from the germline V gene are ENHRY and SYGVKD. This CDR3 has 11 residues. With 6 bases removed from V and 4 bases from J, the gap between germline ends came to 6 bases. CDR3 bases: TGTGCCATCAGCGAAAGCTATGGCTACACCTTC. This gives the protein CAISESYGYTF.

The chain recombines TRBV9 with TRBJ2-1; 10 bases map to TRBD2. This CDR3 region has 15 residues. Germline V lookup: CDR1 SGDLS, CDR2 YYNGEE. V was pared by 2 bases and J by 8 bases, with 7 bases of the junction left unmatched. This CDR3 is CASSVLAGVGDEQFF. The CDR3, as DNA: TGTGCCAGCAGCGTCCTAGCGGGAGTGGGCGATGAGCAGTTCTTC.

This clone was seen a handful of times. CDR3 protein: CASSIDSQTSYEQYF. The CDR3 nucleotides are TGTGCCAGTAGTATAGATAGCCAGACCTCCTACGAGCAGTACTTC. This rearrangement joins TRBV19 to TRBJ2-7; D not resolved. The CDR3 runs to 15 residues. Germline V lookup: CDR1 LNHDA, CDR2 SQIVND (reference sequence). V shed 0 bases and J shed 0 bases, with 9 bases lying between them. Filled out from reference TRBV19 and TRBJ2-7, the complete variable domain reads DGGITQSPKYLFRKEGQNVTLSCEQNLNHDAMYWYRQDPGQGLRLIYYSQIVNDFQKGDIAEGYSVSREKKESFPLTVTSAQKNPTAFYLCASSIDSQTSYEQYFGPGTRLTVT.

CDR3 loop: CASSLMNTEAFF. In nucleotides, the CDR3 is TGTGCCAGCAGCTTAATGAACACTGAAGCTTTCTTT. The V call is TRBV5-4, the J call TRBJ1-1; no definite D call. Germline V gene sequence: CDR1 SGHNT, CDR2 YYREEE (reference sequence). This CDR3 comprises 12 residues. The ends were cut back, 2 bases at V and 0 bases at J, with 2 bases in the middle.

The chain uses TRBV19 and TRBJ2-1; D not certain. Per the germline V gene, CDR1 is LNHDA and CDR2 is SQIVND (reference sequence). V lost 4 bases and J lost 6, with 10 bases in between. The CDR3 is made up of 13 amino acids. CDR3 nucleotides: TGTGCCAGTAGTACAGACGTCTCCAATGAGCAGTTCTTC. Amino acid sequence: CASSTDVSNEQFF.

This clone has a single count. V gene TRBV30 combines with J gene TRBJ2-2; 10 nucleotides align to TRBD2. J was trimmed by 5 bases and V by 3 bases; bases with no gene match: 6. Germline CDR1 and CDR2: GTSNPN and SVGIG (reference sequence). This CDR3 region has 15 residues. The DNA for the CDR3 is TGTGCCTGGAGCTTCAGGACTAGCGGAACCGGGGAGCTGTTTTTT. Amino acid sequence: CAWSFRTSGTGELFF. Combining the CDR3 with reference TRBV30 and TRBJ2-2 gives the whole variable domain SQTIHQWPATLVQPVGSPLSLECTVEGTSNPNLYWYRQAAGRGLQLLFYSVGIGQISSEVPQNLSASRPQDRQFILSSKKLLLSDSGFYLCAWSFRTSGTGELFFGEGSRLTVL.

This clone appeared a few times. The V and J genes are TRBV5-5 and TRBJ2-3; D is uncertain. Germline values: CDR1 SGHKS, CDR2 YYEKEE (reference sequence). The CDR3 spans 13 residues. V lost 0 bases and J 5 bases, leaving 7 bases between the germline ends. The chain's CDR3 is CASSLASEDTQYF. CDR3 nucleotide sequence: TGTGCCAGCAGCTTGGCGTCTGAAGATACGCAGTATTTT.

The CDR3 coding sequence is TGTGCCAGCAGAGACAACGAAAAACTGTTTTTT. Translating gives CASRDNEKLFF. The chain is built from TRBV7-9 and TRBJ1-4; D remains unclear. With 6 bases removed from V and 8 bases from J, the gap between germline ends came to 7 bases. CDR1 and CDR2 from the germline V gene are SEHNR and FQNEAQ (reference sequence). The CDR3 is 11 residues long. Full variable domain (missing parts from reference TRBV7-9 and TRBJ1-4): DTGVSQNPRHKITKRGQNVTFRCDPISEHNRLYWYRQTLGQGPEFLTYFQNEAQLEKSRLLSDRFSAERPKGSFSTLEIQRTEQGDSAMYLCASRDNEKLFFGSGTQLSVL.

The chain has TRBV11-2 and TRBJ2-7; D gene uncertain. Trimming removed 3 bases at V and 1 base at J, with 13 bases between. Germline CDR1 SGHAT, CDR2 FQNNGV. This CDR3 spans 15 amino acids. The CDR3: CASSFHAQISYEQYF. CDR3 sequence (DNA): TGTGCCAGCAGCTTTCATGCACAGATATCCTACGAGCAGTACTTC.

The rearrangement uses TRBV5-8 and TRBJ2-7, with D maybe TRBD1 (5 bases). CDR3 length equals 14 residues. The germline gives CDR1 SGHTS, CDR2 YDEGEE. The germline V and J ends were trimmed by 0 bases and 6 bases, with 13 bases remaining between them. CDR3 in DNA: TGTGCCAGCAGCTTGGTGGCAGGGCTGGGCGAGCAGTACTTC. Translation: CASSLVAGLGEQYF.

The genes are TRBV2 and TRBJ1-5; maybe TRBD1 (5 bases). V lost 5 bases, J lost 7 bases, and 9 bases lay in between. Germline V CDR1 and CDR2: SNHLY, FYNNEI. This CDR3 is 12 amino acids long. The CDR3 DNA sequence: TGTGCCAGCAGTCTGGGGGACCAGCCCCAGCATTTT. Translating it yields CASSLGDQPQHF. The whole variable domain, filled in from reference TRBV2 and TRBJ1-5, reads EPEVTQTPSHQVTQMGQEVILRCVPISNHLYFYWYRQILGQKVEFLVSFYNNEISEKSEIFDDQFSVERPDGSNFTLKIRSTKLEDSAMYFCASSLGDQPQHFGDGTRLSIL.

This chain joins TRBV19 and TRBJ2-3; the D gene is possibly TRBD2 (7 bases). Germline CDR1 is LNHDA and CDR2 is SQIVND (reference sequence). The CDR3 length is 11 residues. The V end was cut by 6 bases, the J end by 14 bases, with 15 bases between. This CDR3 is CASRAGDTTYF. In DNA, the CDR3 is TGTGCCAGTAGGGCGGGGGACACCACGTATTTT. The whole variable domain, remainder taken from reference TRBV19 and TRBJ2-3, is DGGITQSPKYLFRKEGQNVTLSCEQNLNHDAMYWYRQDPGQGLRLIYYSQIVNDFQKGDIAEGYSVSREKKESFPLTVTSAQKNPTAFYLCASRAGDTTYFGPGTRLTVL.

J is TRBJ2-3 and V is TRBV11-2; 9 bases are a match to TRBD2. V trimming: 1 base; J trimming: 6 bases; junction bases outside the gene matches: 11. Germline CDR1 SGHAT, CDR2 FQNNGV. The CDR3 sequence is 17 residues long. CDR3 sequence reads: CASSLGSGSVRWDTQYF. CDR3 bases: TGTGCCAGCAGCTTAGGTAGCGGGAGTGTCAGATGGGATACGCAGTATTTT.

The chain links TRBV5-4 to TRBJ2-5; D is uncertain. CDR1 is SGHNT and CDR2 is YYREEE in the germline V gene (reference sequence). The V end was cut by 5 bases, the J end by 1 base, with 12 bases between. This CDR3 is built from 14 residues. CDR3 loop: CASRTAVGQETQYF. In nucleotides, the CDR3 is TGTGCCAGCAGGACTGCCGTCGGCCAAGAGACCCAGTACTTC.

The V call is TRBV9, the J call TRBJ2-2, with D unclear. The CDR3 spans 16 residues. Germline CDR1 reads SGDLS; CDR2 reads YYNGEE. The V gene lost 3 bases and the J gene lost 0 bases, with 12 bases spanning the gap. The CDR3, as DNA: TGTGCCAGCAGCGACTGGCCTTACGCGAACACCGGGGAGCTGTTTTTT. Its protein product is CASSDWPYANTGELFF.

The CDR3 loop is CASSPSIAGDVTQYF. The CDR3 nucleotides are TGTGCCAGCTCACCATCAATAGCGGGAGATGTGACCCAGTACTTC. The chain uses TRBV18 and TRBJ2-5; 9 nucleotides line up with TRBD2. This CDR3 region has 15 residues. After removal of 2 bases from V and 7 bases from J, the junction contained 8 bases not matched to a gene. CDR1 is KGHSH, CDR2 LQKENI, per germline.

The chain has TRBV11-1 and TRBJ2-6, with D maybe TRBD2 (5 bases). The germline CDR1 and CDR2 sequences are SGHAT and FQDESV (reference sequence). V was shortened by 5 bases and J by 1 base, with 9 bases between the two germline ends. CDR3 length: 15 amino acids. The CDR3 DNA sequence: TGTGCCAGCAGCCCTGGGAGTTCTGGGGCCAACGTCCTGACTTTC. The encoded protein is CASSPGSSGANVLTF.

The chain employs TRBV7-2 and TRBJ1-2, with D possibly matching TRBD1 (5 bases). Germline V gene data show CDR1 as SGHTA and CDR2 as FQGNSA. The CDR3 is 14 residues long. Deletions cut 3 bases from V and 7 bases from J, with 15 bases between. CDR3 bases: TGTGCCAGCAGCTTCCGGGGGTTGCAGGGTGGCTACACCTTC. Protein: CASSFRGLQGGYTF.